This T cell receptor beta chain came from a study of Ad26.COV2.S vaccination and SARS-CoV-2 variants. Findings of the study overall: Ad26.COV2.S recipients had broader spike-specific TCRs (P = 0.0014).

Remarks on this clone: What it binds is not known.

Treatment given: some 19 received Ad26.COV2.S at low or high dose, single or two shots; about 5 received placebo; per-sample allocation not given. Collection of samples fell on day 63 after the first vaccine or placebo injection. The donor's status was that of an adult aged 18-55 years in Boston. Per the germline V gene, CDR1 is SGHNT and CDR2 is YYREEE (reference sequence). This CDR3 spans 16 amino acids. The trim removed 4 bases at V and 5 bases at J, leaving 10 bases unmatched. This table comes from immunoSEQ multiplex PCR, and its TCRdb copy is limited to in-frame clones, with some not included. The sample lists 350,000 to 400,000 clones; about 91% were seen once.

This specimen was peripheral blood, taken in a trial of Ad26.COV2.S vaccine versus placebo. The TCR sequence derives from a person between 18 and 60 years old who received the Ad26.COV2.S COVID-19 vaccine or a placebo. The chain joins TRBV5-4 to TRBJ2-1, with 9 bases aligning to TRBD2. The CDR3 DNA reads as TGTGCCAGCAGCCCCAGGGGCGGGAGGGGGCACAATGAGCAGTTCTTC. Encoded protein: CASSPRGGRGHNEQFF.